This passage covers 14 T cell receptor beta chains from one sample sequenced in a study of shared clonotypes between healthy human individuals (dated by TCRdb to 2018 to 2021). The library was generated by the immunoSEQ multiplex PCR assay. As stored in TCRdb, this immuneACCESS dataset retains in-frame rearrangements with V and J assigned. A fraction of the clones does not appear; measured against another copy, unresolved V genes explain less than half of the discrepancy, and the remainder lacks a known reason. Recorded for this sample are a few million clones; 85% to 95% of them occurred a single time. The ten largest make up 0.13% to 0.15% of the sample. The specimen sequenced was naive CD4+ T cells sorted from blood. The meaning of the sample's cell subset or site label: CD45RA+ positively selected. Source of these receptors: a man aged 18 to 30 in good health.

Remarks on this clone: The sample contains more than one DNA sequence encoding this CDR3. CDR3 coding DNA: TGTGCCAGCAGCTCCGGGACAGGTCCCTACGAGCAGTACTTC. Its protein is CASSSGTGPYEQYF. V gene TRBV9 combines with J gene TRBJ2-7; 8 bases are shared with TRBD1. The CDR3 covers 14 residues. Per germline, CDR1 SGDLS and CDR2 YYNGEE. The trim removed 4 bases at V and 2 bases at J, leaving 5 bases unmatched. The entire variable domain, with the rest obtained from reference TRBV9 and TRBJ2-7, is as follows: DSGVTQTPKHLITATGQRVTLRCSPRSGDLSVYWYQQSLDQGLQFLIQYYNGEERAKGNILERFSAQQFPDLHSELNLSSLELGDSALYFCASSSGTGPYEQYFGPGTRLTVT.

The chain joins TRBV18 to TRBJ2-3; 12 bases fit TRBD2. CDR3 size: 15 residues. Germline CDR1 and CDR2: KGHSH and LQKENI. The ends lost 6 bases at V and 1 base at J; junction bases unmatched: 2. The CDR3 nucleotides read TGTGCCAGCTCGACTAGCGGGGGCCGCACAGATACGCAGTATTTT. It yields the protein CASSTSGGRTDTQYF.

The chain carries TRBV10-1 and TRBJ2-3; 9 nucleotides match TRBD2. Germline CDR1 reads WNHNN; CDR2 reads SYGVQD (reference sequence). CDR3 length equals 15 residues. J was trimmed by 2 bases and V by 4 bases; bases with no gene match: 4. The CDR3 region is CASSASSGATDTQYF. The CDR3 bases are TGCGCCAGCAGTGCCTCTAGCGGGGCCACAGATACGCAGTATTTT.

This chain connects TRBV6-5 to TRBJ2-7; maybe TRBD2 (5 bases). The V and J ends lost 0 bases and 3 bases respectively, with 15 bases between them. Germline V CDR1 and CDR2: MNHEY, SVGAGI. The CDR3 totals 16 residues. CDR3 region: CASSYSLTSDFYEQYF. In nucleotides, the CDR3 is TGTGCCAGCAGTTACTCTCTGACGTCGGACTTCTACGAGCAGTACTTC.

On this clone: The identical CDR3 is also encoded by other nucleotide sequences in the sample. The V call is TRBV7-2, the J call TRBJ1-1; D ambiguous. CDR1 SGHTA and CDR2 FQGNSA come from the germline V gene. The V and J ends lost 1 base and 0 bases respectively, with 9 bases between them. This CDR3 comprises 15 residues. In DNA, the CDR3 is TGTGCCAGCAGCTTAGTGGGCAGTTTGAACACTGAAGCTTTCTTT. Its protein product is CASSLVGSLNTEAFF.

The chain has TRBV2 and TRBJ2-3; 8 bases match TRBD1. The length of the CDR3 is 15 residues. CDR1 is SNHLY and CDR2 is FYNNEI in the germline V gene. Germline trimming cut 3 bases from V and 4 bases from J; bases unmatched to any gene: 6. CDR3 in DNA: TGTGCCAGCAGTGAGGGCAGGGGGCGGGCAGATACGCAGTATTTT. This sequence encodes CASSEGRGRADTQYF.

This chain links TRBV5-1 with TRBJ2-3, with D perhaps matching TRBD2 (7 bases). V was trimmed by 4 bases and J by 5 bases, leaving 14 bases between them. Per the germline V gene, CDR1 is SGHRS and CDR2 is YFSETQ. The CDR3 is made up of 14 amino acids. CDR3 amino acids: CASSTGGRGDTQYF. The CDR3 DNA is TGCGCCAGCAGCACCGGGGGGCGGGGAGATACGCAGTATTTT.

The rearrangement uses TRBV6-5 and TRBJ2-1; D possibly matches TRBD1 or TRBD2 (6 bases each). Germline CDR1 MNHEY, CDR2 SVGAGI. Trimming removed 2 bases from V and 15 bases from J, with 20 bases in between. The CDR3 length is 14 residues. CDR3 DNA: TGTGCCAGCAGTTACACAGATCGCGGGACAAGGACGTTCTTC. Translation gives CASSYTDRGTRTFF.

The chain links TRBV5-3 to TRBJ2-1; 12 bases match TRBD2. TRBV5-3 counts as an open reading frame of uncertain function. The CDR3 runs to 15 residues. Trimming at V came to 0 bases and at J to 7 bases, leaving 2 bases not matched to a gene. The CDR3 region has the DNA TGTGCCAGAAGCTTGGCTAGCGGGGGGGCAAATGAGCAGTTCTTC. Its translation is CARSLASGGANEQFF.

CDR3 DNA sequence: TGTGCCAGCAGTCCCAAATCATTCCGGGGGGGGAATCAGCCCCAGCATTTT. The encoded protein is CASSPKSFRGGNQPQHF. V usage is TRBV28 and J usage is TRBJ1-5, with D perhaps TRBD1 (5 bases). Germline V lookup: CDR1 MDHEN, CDR2 SYDVKM. V lost 5 bases and J 4 bases, leaving 21 bases between the germline ends. This CDR3 comprises 17 residues. The full variable domain, in which reference TRBV28 and TRBJ1-5 provide the parts outside the CDR3, is DVKVTQSSRYLVKRTGEKVFLECVQDMDHENMFWYRQDPGLGLRLIYFSYDVKMKEKGDIPEGYSVSREKKERFSLILESASTNQTSMYLCASSPKSFRGGNQPQHFGDGTRLSIL.

Regarding this clone: Distinct nucleotide sequences in the sample also encode this CDR3. The CDR3 loop is CASSRQKNTEAFF. The CDR3 DNA follows: TGTGCCAGCAGTCGACAGAAGAACACTGAAGCTTTCTTT. The chain uses TRBV6-5 and TRBJ1-1; D might be TRBD1 (5 bases). The germline CDR1 and CDR2 sequences are MNHEY and SVGAGI. The ends were cut back, 5 bases at V and 1 base at J, with 8 bases in the middle. The CDR3 length is 13 residues.

The J gene is TRBJ1-1, the V gene TRBV7-9, with D uncertain. The CDR3 consists of 13 residues. V gave up 8 bases and J gave up 0 bases, with 10 bases separating them. The germline V gene encodes CDR1 SEHNR and CDR2 FQNEAQ (reference sequence). The CDR3 coding sequence is TGTGCCAGCTTAGGGCAGATGAACACTGAAGCTTTCTTT. Translating gives CASLGQMNTEAFF.

The chain combines TRBV6-1 with TRBJ2-2; unclear D gene. V was cut by 5 bases and J by 7 bases, with 11 bases left in between. Germline V lookup: CDR1 MNHNS, CDR2 SASEGT. This CDR3 comprises 13 residues. The CDR3, as DNA: TGTGCCAGCAGTTCAGACCTAATCGGGGAGCTGTTTTTT. Protein: CASSSDLIGELFF.

CDR3 nucleotide sequence: TGCGCCAGCAGCTTACTTGCAGAGAACACTGAAGCTTTCTTT. This gives the protein CASSLLAENTEAFF. The chain combines TRBV5-1 with TRBJ1-1; D not resolved. With 2 bases removed from V and 1 base from J, the gap between germline ends came to 9 bases. The CDR3 is 14 residues long. Germline assignment: CDR1 SGHRS and CDR2 YFSETQ.